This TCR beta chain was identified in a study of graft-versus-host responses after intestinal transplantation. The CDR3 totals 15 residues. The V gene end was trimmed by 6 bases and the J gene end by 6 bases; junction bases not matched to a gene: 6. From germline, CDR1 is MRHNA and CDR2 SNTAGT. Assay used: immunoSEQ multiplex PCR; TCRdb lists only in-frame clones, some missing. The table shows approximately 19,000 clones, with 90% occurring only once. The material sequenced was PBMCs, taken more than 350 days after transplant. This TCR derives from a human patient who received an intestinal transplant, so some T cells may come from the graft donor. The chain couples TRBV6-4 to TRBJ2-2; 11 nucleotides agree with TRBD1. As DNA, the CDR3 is TGTGCCAGCAGACGGACAGGGGGCGGCTCCGGGGAGCTGTTTTTT. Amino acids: CASRRTGGGSGELFF.